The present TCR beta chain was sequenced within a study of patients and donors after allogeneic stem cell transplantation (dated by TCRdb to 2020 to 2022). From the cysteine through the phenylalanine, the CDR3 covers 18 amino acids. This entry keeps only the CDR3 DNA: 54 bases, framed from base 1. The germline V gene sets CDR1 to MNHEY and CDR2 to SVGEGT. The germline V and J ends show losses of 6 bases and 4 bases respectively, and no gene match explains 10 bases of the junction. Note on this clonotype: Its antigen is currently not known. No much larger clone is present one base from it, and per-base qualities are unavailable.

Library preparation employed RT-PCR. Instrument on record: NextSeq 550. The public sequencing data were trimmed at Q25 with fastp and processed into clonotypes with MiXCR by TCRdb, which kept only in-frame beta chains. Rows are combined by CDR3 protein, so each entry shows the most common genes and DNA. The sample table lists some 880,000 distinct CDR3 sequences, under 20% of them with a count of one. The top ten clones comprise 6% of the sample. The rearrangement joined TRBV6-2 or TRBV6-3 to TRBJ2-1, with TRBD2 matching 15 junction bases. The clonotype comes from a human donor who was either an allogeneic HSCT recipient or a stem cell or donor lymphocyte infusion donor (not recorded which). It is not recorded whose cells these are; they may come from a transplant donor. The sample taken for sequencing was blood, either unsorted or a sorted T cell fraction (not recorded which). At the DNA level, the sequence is TGTGCCAGCAGGGGACTAGCGGGGGGTCCTCCCTTTTACAATGAGCAGTTCTTC. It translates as CASRGLAGGPPFYNEQFF.